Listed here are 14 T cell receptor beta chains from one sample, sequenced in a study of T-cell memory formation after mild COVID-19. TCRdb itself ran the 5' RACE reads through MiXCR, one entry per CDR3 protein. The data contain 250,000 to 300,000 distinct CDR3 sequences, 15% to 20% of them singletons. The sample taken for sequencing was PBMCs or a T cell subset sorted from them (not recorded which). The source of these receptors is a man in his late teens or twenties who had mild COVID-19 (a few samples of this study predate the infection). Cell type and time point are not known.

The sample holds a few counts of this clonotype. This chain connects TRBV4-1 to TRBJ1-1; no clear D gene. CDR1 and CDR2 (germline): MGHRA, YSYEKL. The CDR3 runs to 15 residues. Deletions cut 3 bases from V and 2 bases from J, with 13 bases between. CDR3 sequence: CASSQFLGSNTEAFF. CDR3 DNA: TGCGCCAGCAGCCAGTTTCTAGGGAGCAACACTGAAGCTTTCTTT.

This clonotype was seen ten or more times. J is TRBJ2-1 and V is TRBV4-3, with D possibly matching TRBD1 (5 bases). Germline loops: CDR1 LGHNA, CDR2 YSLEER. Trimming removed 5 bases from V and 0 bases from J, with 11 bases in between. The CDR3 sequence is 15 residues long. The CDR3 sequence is CASSYDRSSYNEQFF. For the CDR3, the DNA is TGCGCCAGCAGCTACGACAGAAGCTCCTACAATGAGCAGTTCTTC.

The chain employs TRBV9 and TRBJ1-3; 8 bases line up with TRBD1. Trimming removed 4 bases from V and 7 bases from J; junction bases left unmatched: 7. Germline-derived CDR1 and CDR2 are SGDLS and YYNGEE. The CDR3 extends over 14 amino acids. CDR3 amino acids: CASSLGTGRNTIYF. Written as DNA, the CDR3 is TGTGCCAGCAGCCTCGGGACAGGTCGGAACACCATATATTTT.

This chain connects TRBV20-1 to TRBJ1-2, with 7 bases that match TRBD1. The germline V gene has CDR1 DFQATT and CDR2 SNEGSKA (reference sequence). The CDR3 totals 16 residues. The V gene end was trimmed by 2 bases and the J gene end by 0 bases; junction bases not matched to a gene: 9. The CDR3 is CSARLPGQLSNYGYTF. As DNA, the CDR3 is TGCAGTGCTAGACTCCCGGGACAGCTATCTAACTATGGCTACACCTTC.

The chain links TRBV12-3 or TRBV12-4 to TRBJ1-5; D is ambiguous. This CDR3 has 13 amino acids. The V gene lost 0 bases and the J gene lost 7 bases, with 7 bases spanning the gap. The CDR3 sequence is CASSLALWQPQHF. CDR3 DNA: TGTGCCAGCAGTTTAGCGCTGTGGCAGCCCCAGCATTTT.

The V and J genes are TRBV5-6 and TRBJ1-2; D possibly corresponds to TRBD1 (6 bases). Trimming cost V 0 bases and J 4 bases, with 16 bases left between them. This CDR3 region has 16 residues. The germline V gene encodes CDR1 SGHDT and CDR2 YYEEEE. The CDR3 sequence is CASSLAARGGGYGYTF. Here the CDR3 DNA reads TGTGCCAGCAGCTTGGCGGCAAGAGGGGGTGGCTATGGCTACACCTTC. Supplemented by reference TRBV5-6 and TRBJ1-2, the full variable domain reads DAGVTQSPTHLIKTRGQQVTLRCSPKSGHDTVSWYQQALGQGPQFIFQYYEEEERQRGNFPDRFSGHQFPNYSSELNVNALLLGDSALYLCASSLAARGGGYGYTFGSGTRLTVV.

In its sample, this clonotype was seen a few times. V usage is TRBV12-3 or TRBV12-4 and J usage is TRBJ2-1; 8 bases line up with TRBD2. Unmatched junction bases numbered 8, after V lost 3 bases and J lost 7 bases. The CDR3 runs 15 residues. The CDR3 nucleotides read TGTGCCAGCAGTTTCCGGGCGGGGGGAATGAATGAGCAGTTCTTC. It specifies CASSFRAGGMNEQFF.

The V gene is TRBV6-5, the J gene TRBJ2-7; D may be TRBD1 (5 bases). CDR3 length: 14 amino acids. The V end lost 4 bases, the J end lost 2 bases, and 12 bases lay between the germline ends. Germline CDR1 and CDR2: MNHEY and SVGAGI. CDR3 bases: TGTGCCAGCAGTTCAACAGGCCTAGCCTACGAGCAGTACTTC. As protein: CASSSTGLAYEQYF.

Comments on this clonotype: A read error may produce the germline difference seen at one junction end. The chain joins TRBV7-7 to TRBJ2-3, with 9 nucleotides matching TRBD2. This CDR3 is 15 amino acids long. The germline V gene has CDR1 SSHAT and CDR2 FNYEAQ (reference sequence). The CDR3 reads CASSTSGGPQDTQYF. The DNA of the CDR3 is TGTGCTAGCAGTACCAGCGGGGGGCCTCAAGATACGCAGTATTTT.

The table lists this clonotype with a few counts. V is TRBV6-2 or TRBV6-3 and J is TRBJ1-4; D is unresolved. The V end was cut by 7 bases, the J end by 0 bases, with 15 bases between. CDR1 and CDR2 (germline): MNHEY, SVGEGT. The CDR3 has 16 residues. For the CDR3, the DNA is TGTGCCAGCACCACCCCGGTGGCAGCAACTAATGAAAAACTGTTTTTT. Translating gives CASTTPVAATNEKLFF.

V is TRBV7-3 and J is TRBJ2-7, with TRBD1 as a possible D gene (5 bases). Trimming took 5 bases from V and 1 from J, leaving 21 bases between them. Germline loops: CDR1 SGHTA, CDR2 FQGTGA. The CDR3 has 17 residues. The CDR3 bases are TGTGCCAGCAGCCTCAACGGGCAGGGCCTCAAGTCCTACGAGCAGTACTTC. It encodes CASSLNGQGLKSYEQYF.

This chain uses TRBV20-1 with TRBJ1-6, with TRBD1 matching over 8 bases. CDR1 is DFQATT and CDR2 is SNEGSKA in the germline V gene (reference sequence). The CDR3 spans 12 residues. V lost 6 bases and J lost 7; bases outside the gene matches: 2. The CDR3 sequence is CSARDRNSPLHF. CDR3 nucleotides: TGCAGTGCGCGGGACAGGAATTCACCCCTCCACTTT.

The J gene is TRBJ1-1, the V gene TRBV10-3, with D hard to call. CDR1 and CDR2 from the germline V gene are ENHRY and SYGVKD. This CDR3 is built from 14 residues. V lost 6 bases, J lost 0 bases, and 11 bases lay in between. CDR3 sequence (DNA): TGTGCCATCAGAGCATTTGGGGTGAACACTGAAGCTTTCTTT. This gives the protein CAIRAFGVNTEAFF.

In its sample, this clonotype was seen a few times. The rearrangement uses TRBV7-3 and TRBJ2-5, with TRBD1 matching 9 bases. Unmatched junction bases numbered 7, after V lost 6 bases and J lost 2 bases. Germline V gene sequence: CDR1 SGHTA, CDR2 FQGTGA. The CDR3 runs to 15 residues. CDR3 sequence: CASSPTGTGQETQYF. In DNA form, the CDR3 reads TGTGCCAGCAGTCCTACCGGGACAGGGCAAGAGACCCAGTACTTC.